This record looks at one T cell receptor (beta chain) sequence and its context. The sample is drawn from a study of blood T cell repertoires in COVID-19. Study summary: The cDNA or gDNA used as material had been derived from T cells, B-cell-depleted T cells, or PBMCs.

In the source study's methods: Scientists estimated how many nucleated cells there were by amplifying reference gene primers. Generated by immunoSEQ multiplex PCR, the TCRdb table keeps only in-frame clones and is missing some. D and trimming were read from the DNA, whereas the V and J calls and clone size are those reported in that table. The sample consists of some 200,000 clones, around 82% of them appearing once. The CDR3 consists of 14 residues. Germline loops: CDR1 LNHDA, CDR2 SQIVND (reference sequence). The trim removed 7 bases at V and 4 bases at J, leaving 9 bases unmatched. This chain joins TRBV19 and TRBJ1-1; 7 nucleotides agree with TRBD1. The sequenced sample was peripheral blood. The source is a woman aged 25-40 years who had recovered from COVID-19. DNA of the CDR3: TGTGCCAGTAACCGGGACAGAAGACCCACTGAAGCTTTCTTT. Protein product: CASNRDRRPTEAFF.